The entry below gives a single T cell receptor beta chain sequence along with its context. J lost 0 bases, V lost 4 bases, and 6 bases had no gene match. The germline V gene has CDR1 SGHDT and CDR2 YYEEEE. CDR3 length equals 16 residues. Method: immunoSEQ multiplex PCR; TCRdb's copy keeps in-frame clones and lacks some. The sample records 70,000 to 95,000 clones, about 94% being singletons. The source of the sample is a study of T cell changes during pregnancy in multiple sclerosis. The sequence was obtained from a female donor in good health, enrolled as a control in a pregnancy study. Sequences were derived from peripheral blood, sampled after pregnancy. The V and J genes are TRBV5-6 and TRBJ2-1; 8 nucleotides match TRBD1. DNA for the CDR3: TGTGCCAGCAGCCCAGGGACAGGTCTCTCCTACAATGAGCAGTTCTTC. Protein product: CASSPGTGLSYNEQFF.